This entry features one TCR beta chain sequence. The data stem from a study of blood T cell repertoires in COVID-19. For the study at large: Samples taken during acute and convalescent COVID-19 were collected in the United States, Italy and Spain.

Germline CDR1 LGHNA, CDR2 YSLEER. V was shortened by 1 base and J by 1 base, with 12 bases between the two germline ends. The CDR3 contains 16 residues. Measured with immunoSEQ multiplex PCR; TCRdb has only the in-frame clones, and not every one. The top ten clones hold around 9.5% of a sample with about 310,000 clones, 89% of them seen once. This TCR was sampled from a middle-aged woman who had recovered from COVID-19. The sequenced sample was PBMCs or T cells enriched from blood (not recorded which). The chain has TRBV4-3 and TRBJ2-3, with D tentatively TRBD1 (5 bases). The CDR3 region is CASSQGTPYGTDTQYF. CDR3 nucleotide sequence: TGCGCCAGCAGCCAAGGGACACCCTATGGCACAGATACGCAGTATTTT.